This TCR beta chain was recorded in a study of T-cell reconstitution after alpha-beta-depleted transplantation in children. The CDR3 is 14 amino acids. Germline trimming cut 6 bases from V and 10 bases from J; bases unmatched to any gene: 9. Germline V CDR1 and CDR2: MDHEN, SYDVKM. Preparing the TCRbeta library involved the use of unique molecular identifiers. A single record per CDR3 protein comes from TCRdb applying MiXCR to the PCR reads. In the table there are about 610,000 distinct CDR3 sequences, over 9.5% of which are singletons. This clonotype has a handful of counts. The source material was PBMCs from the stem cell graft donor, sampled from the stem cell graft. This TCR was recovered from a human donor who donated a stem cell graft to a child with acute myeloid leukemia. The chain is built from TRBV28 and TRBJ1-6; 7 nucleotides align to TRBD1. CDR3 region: CASSPGTAKSPLHF. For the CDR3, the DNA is TGTGCCAGCAGCCCCGGGACAGCAAAATCACCCCTCCACTTT. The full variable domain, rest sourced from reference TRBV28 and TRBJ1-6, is DVKVTQSSRYLVKRTGEKVFLECVQDMDHENMFWYRQDPGLGLRLIYFSYDVKMKEKGDIPEGYSVSREKKERFSLILESASTNQTSMYLCASSPGTAKSPLHFGNGTRLTVT.